This T cell receptor beta chain was retrieved from a study of blood T cell repertoires in COVID-19. This clone occurred once. Libraries were prepared by immunoSEQ multiplex PCR; TCRdb keeps only in-frame clonotypes and omits some of them. This table has just over 300,000 clones, around 90% appearing once. The clonotype comes from a young woman with acute COVID-19. The sequenced material came from PBMCs or T cells enriched from blood (not recorded which).

The CDR3, as DNA: TGTGCCACCAGTGATCCTACAGGGGGTGGTGAGACCCAGTACTTC. It codes for CATSDPTGGGETQYF. V and J are TRBV24-1 and TRBJ2-5; TRBD1 matches at 8 bases. The CDR3 length is 15 residues. V dropped 3 bases and J dropped 5; count of bases not matched to a gene: 7. CDR1 and CDR2 from the germline V gene are KGHDR and SFDVKD.